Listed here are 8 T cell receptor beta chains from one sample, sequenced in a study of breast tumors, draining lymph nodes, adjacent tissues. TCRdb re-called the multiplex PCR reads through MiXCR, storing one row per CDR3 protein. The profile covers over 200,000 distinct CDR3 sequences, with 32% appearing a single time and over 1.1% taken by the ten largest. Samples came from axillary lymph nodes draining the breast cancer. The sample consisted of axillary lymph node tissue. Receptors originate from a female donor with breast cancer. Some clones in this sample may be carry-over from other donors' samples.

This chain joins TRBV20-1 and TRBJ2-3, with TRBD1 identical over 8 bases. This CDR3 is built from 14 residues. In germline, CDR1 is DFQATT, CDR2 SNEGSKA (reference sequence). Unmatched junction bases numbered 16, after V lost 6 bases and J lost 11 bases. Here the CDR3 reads CSAHGQGGDNEQYF. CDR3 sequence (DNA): TGCAGTGCCCACGGACAGGGCGGGGACAATGAGCAGTATTTT.

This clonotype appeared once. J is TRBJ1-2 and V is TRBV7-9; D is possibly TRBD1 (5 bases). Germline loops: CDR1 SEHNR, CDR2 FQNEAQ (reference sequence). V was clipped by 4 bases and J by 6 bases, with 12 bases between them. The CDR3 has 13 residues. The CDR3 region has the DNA TGTGCCAGCAGCTGGGACGGGCGGGATGGCTACACCTTC. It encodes CASSWDGRDGYTF.

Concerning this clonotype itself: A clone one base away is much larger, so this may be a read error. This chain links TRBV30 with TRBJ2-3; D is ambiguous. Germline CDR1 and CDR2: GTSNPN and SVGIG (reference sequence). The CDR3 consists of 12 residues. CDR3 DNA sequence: TGTGCCTGGAGTGTAGTGTCGGATACGCAGTGTTTT. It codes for CAWSVVSDTQCF.

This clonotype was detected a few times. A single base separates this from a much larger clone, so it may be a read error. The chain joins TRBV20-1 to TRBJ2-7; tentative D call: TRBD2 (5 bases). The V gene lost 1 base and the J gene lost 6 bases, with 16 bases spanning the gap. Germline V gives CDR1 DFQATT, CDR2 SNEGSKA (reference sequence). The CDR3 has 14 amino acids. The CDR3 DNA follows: TGCAGTGCTAGAGTGGAGGCCTCGACCTCCGAGCAGTACTTC. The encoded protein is CSARVEASTSEQYF.

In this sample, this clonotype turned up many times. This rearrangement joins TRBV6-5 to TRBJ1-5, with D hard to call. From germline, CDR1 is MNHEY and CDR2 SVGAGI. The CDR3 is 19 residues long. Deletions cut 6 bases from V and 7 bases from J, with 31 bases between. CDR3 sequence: CASSYNPGVTRVRWQPQHF. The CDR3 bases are TGTGCCAGCAGCTACAACCCCGGGGTAACAAGGGTGCGCTGGCAGCCCCAGCATTTT.

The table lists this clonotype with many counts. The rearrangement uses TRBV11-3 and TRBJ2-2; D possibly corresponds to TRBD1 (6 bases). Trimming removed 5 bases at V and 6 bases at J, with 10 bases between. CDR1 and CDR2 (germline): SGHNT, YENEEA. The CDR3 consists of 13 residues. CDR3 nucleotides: TGTGCCAGCAGCCCGACAGGTGCCGGGGAGCTGTTTTTT. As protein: CASSPTGAGELFF.

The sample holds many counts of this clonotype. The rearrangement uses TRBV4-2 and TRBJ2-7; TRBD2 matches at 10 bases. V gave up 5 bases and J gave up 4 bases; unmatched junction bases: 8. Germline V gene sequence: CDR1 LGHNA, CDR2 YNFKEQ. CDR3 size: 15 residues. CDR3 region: CASSDVGLADYEQYF. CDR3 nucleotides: TGTGCCAGCAGCGACGTTGGACTAGCGGATTACGAGCAGTACTTC.

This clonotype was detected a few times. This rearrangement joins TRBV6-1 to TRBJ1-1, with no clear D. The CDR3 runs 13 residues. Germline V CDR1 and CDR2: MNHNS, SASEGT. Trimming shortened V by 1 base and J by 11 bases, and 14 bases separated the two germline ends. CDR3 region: CASSEDWNRGAFF. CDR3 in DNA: TGTGCCAGCAGTGAAGATTGGAACAGAGGGGCTTTCTTT.